Sequencing of this T cell receptor beta chain was carried out in a study of blood T cell repertoires in COVID-19 (dated by TCRdb to between 2020 and 2021). Concerning the study at large: Samples covering the acute and convalescent phases of COVID-19 were provided by collaborators in the United States, Italy and Spain. The material from the prospective study consisted of cDNA or gDNA derived from T cells, B-cell-depleted T cells, or PBMCs. Deeply sampled blood TCRbeta repertoires from subjects exposed to, actively infected with, or recovered from COVID-19 were included in the dataset. The repertoires were released in a freely available public database intended as a resource for research on the immune response to SARS-CoV-2. Samples came from the ongoing ImmuneRACE study (first 160 participants) plus 1,254 subjects from 6 global collaborators. The sample metadata nearly always contained a de-identified subject ID, COVID-19 status, age in years and sex. Where available, HLA class I and class II types were taken from metadata supplied by the sample provider and were not determined by assay-based typing. Here is what the overall study found, with its caveats: The amount of clinical and demographic metadata varied by source and participant and was provided uncurated.

Collaborating institutions collected whole blood in K2EDTA tubes following their own protocols. Collaborator samples were shipped for TCRbeta analysis as frozen whole blood, isolated PBMCs, or DNA extracted from either sample type. This clone has only one observation. What this receptor recognizes is not known. Per-base quality was not reported, and no clone a single base away is much larger than it. Taken from the germline V gene (reference sequence), the CDR1 and CDR2 loops are SEHNR and FQNEAQ. The V end loses 8 bases and the J end loses 2 bases, and a stretch of 16 bases separates them. The CDR3, cysteine through phenylalanine, is 14 amino acids long. The sequence is cut down to CDR3 DNA, 42 bases in frame from base 1. The immunoSEQ Assay, a bias-controlled multiplex PCR, was used to amplify TCRbeta CDR3 regions from genomic DNA. For the original study's pipeline: The number of nucleated cells in each sample was estimated by amplification of reference gene primers within the assay. To quantify the absolute abundance of each unique TCRbeta CDR3 rearrangement, sequence reads were collapsed and filtered. For each sample, productive Simpson clonality was calculated by taking the square root of Simpson's diversity index across productive rearrangements. The clones in this table, taken by TCRdb from immuneACCESS, are in-frame only. Not every clone is retained; where verified, under half of the shortfall comes from an unresolved V gene, and the cause of the rest is unknown. The DNA was the basis for D and trimming; V, J and clone size are from that table. The sample has about 48,000 clones on record, 90% of them singletons. Jointly, the top ten make up approximately 4.9% of the sample.

Sequenced sample: peripheral blood. This receptor chain uses TRBV7-9 and TRBJ2-7; D gene: possibly TRBD2, on 5 matching bases. This TCR derives from a man in his 70s with acute or convalescent COVID-19. The CDR3 here reads CASARERKPYEQYF. The nucleotide sequence reads as follows: TGTGCCAGCGCGCGAGAGCGGAAACCCTACGAGCAGTACTTC.